Listed below are T cell receptor beta chains from one sample, sequenced in a study of human T cells and chemical hapten exposure. From the RACE reads, TCRdb called clonotypes with MiXCR, one entry per CDR3 protein. The sample lists 65,000 to 100,000 distinct CDR3 sequences, about 6.6% occurring once. The sample in question was whole blood, obtained in connection with sensitization to the hapten diphenylcyclopropenone (DPC). The receptors shown here come from a woman between 25 and 40 years old with alopecia areata. Some clones in this sample may be carry-over from other donors' samples. CDR3s include the opening cysteine and the closing phenylalanine or tryptophan. A D gene is named only where the DNA matches it firmly. The listing skips clone size in some rows; elsewhere it reads once, few, many or a size class.

D	V	size	J	CDR3	DNA
-	TRBV5-1	many	TRBJ2-2	CASSFPMGGANTGELFF	TGCGCCAGCAGCTTCCCTATGGGGGGCGCGAACACCGGGGAGCTGTTTTTT
-	TRBV6-6	many	TRBJ2-3	CASSLVGGADTQYF	TGTGCCAGCAGTTTGGTGGGGGGCGCAGATACGCAGTATTTT
-	TRBV7-6	few	TRBJ1-1	CASSLEGGRGDTEAFF	TGTGCCAGCAGCTTAGAGGGGGGACGGGGTGACACTGAAGCTTTCTTT
TRBD1	TRBV12-3/TRBV12-4	-	TRBJ1-2	CASSLSRDRVGYTF	TGTGCCAGCAGTTTATCCCGGGACAGGGTTGGCTACACCTTC
TRBD2	TRBV11-1	many	TRBJ2-7	CASSPASGAYEQYF	TGTGCCAGCAGCCCCGCCAGCGGGGCTTACGAGCAGTACTTC
-	TRBV30	few	TRBJ2-1	CAWSVGAALYNEQFF	TGTGCCTGGAGTGTAGGAGCGGCCTTATACAATGAGCAGTTCTTC
-	TRBV18	many	TRBJ1-5	CASSPAGTYSNQPQHF	TGTGCCAGCTCACCGGCGGGGACGTATAGCAATCAGCCCCAGCATTTT
-	TRBV5-4	many	TRBJ2-7	CASSLEQRGEQYF	TGTGCCAGCAGCTTGGAGCAGCGAGGGGAGCAGTACTTC
-	TRBV7-9	few	TRBJ1-1	CASSSQGSINTEAFF	TGTGCCAGCAGCTCCCAAGGGAGCATAAACACTGAAGCTTTCTTT
-	TRBV2	many	TRBJ2-6	CASSEFRGSGANVLTF	TGTGCCAGCAGTGAATTTCGGGGGTCCGGGGCCAACGTCCTGACTTTC
TRBD2	TRBV5-5	many	TRBJ2-3	CASSLGGTSGGGNTQYF	TGTGCCAGCAGCTTGGGCGGGACTAGCGGGGGAGGTAATACGCAGTATTTT
-	TRBV7-9	few	TRBJ1-2	CASSLGSPGYGYTF	TGTGCCAGCAGCTTGGGCAGTCCTGGCTATGGCTACACCTTC
-	TRBV7-2	-	TRBJ2-1	CASSSGMDEQIF	TGTGCCAGCAGCTCCGGAATGGATGAGCAGATCTTC
-	TRBV2	many	TRBJ1-4	CASGGLAAATNEKLFF	TGTGCCAGCGGGGGCTTGGCAGCTGCAACTAATGAAAAACTGTTTTTT
TRBD1	TRBV4-1	-	TRBJ1-1	CASSHGQGAEAFF	TGCGCCAGCAGCCACGGGCAGGGGGCTGAAGCTTTCTTT
TRBD2	TRBV19	many	TRBJ2-2	CASQRGVNTGELFF	TGTGCCAGTCAGCGGGGGGTGAACACCGGGGAGCTGTTTTTT
-	TRBV7-9	few	TRBJ1-1	CASRDPTEAFF	TGTGCCAGCCGTGACCCGACTGAAGCTTTCTTT
TRBD2	TRBV20-1	-	TRBJ2-1	CSAEPYRLLAGGPWEQFF	TGCAGTGCTGAGCCATATCGTCTACTAGCGGGGGGCCCATGGGAGCAGTTCTTC
-	TRBV18	few	TRBJ1-1	CASSPLPRQNTEAFF	TGTGCCAGCTCACCACTACCCCGACAGAACACTGAAGCTTTCTTT
-	TRBV7-2	many	TRBJ2-6	CASSLWGLSGANVLTF	TGTGCCAGCAGCTTATGGGGTCTTTCTGGGGCCAACGTCCTGACTTTC
-	TRBV7-9	few	TRBJ1-1	CASSLGRGLNTEAFF	TGTGCCAGCAGCTTAGGCCGGGGCCTCAACACTGAAGCTTTCTTT
-	TRBV7-2	many	TRBJ2-3	CASSPMVADTQYF	TGTGCCAGCAGCCCGATGGTCGCAGATACGCAGTATTTT
-	TRBV30	many	TRBJ1-5	CAWSAGGRNQPQHF	TGTGCCTGGAGTGCGGGAGGGAGGAACCAGCCCCAGCATTTT
-	TRBV5-1	few	TRBJ2-2	CASSFDTGELFF	TGCGCCAGCAGCTTTGACACCGGGGAGCTGTTTTTT
TRBD1	TRBV18	many	TRBJ2-3	CASSPPGQGKDTQYF	TGTGCCAGCTCACCACCGGGACAGGGAAAAGATACGCAGTATTTT
TRBD1	TRBV4-2	-	TRBJ1-3	CASSQDNGTGMGRNTIYF	TGTGCCAGCAGCCAAGACAACGGGACAGGGATGGGGAGAAACACCATATATTTT
TRBD1	TRBV11-2	few	TRBJ1-2	CASSVPPRAGGLNYGYTF	TGTGCCAGCAGCGTCCCCCCCCGGGCAGGGGGCCTAAACTATGGCTACACCTTC
-	TRBV29-1	-	TRBJ1-2	CSVEGVHYGYTF	TGCAGCGTTGAAGGGGTGCACTATGGCTACACCTTC
-	TRBV7-3	-	TRBJ1-1	CASSIGENTEAFF	TGTGCCAGCAGTATAGGCGAGAACACTGAAGCTTTCTTT
-	TRBV7-2	many	TRBJ1-4	CASSPAGARGVRATNEKLFF	TGTGCCAGCAGCCCAGCGGGGGCCAGAGGGGTCAGGGCGACTAATGAAAAACTGTTTTTT
-	TRBV12-3/TRBV12-4	many	TRBJ2-7	CASSPGQGGTYEQYF	TGTGCCAGCAGCCCCGGGCAGGGGGGAACCTACGAGCAGTACTTC
TRBD1	TRBV12-3/TRBV12-4	few	TRBJ1-6	CASSPGQGGSPLHF	TGTGCCAGCAGCCCGGGACAGGGCGGTTCACCCCTCCACTTT
-	TRBV3-1	-	TRBJ1-5	CASSQEGGGNQPQHF	TGTGCCAGCAGCCAAGAAGGGGGGGGCAATCAGCCCCAGCATTTT
-	TRBV3-1	many	TRBJ2-2	CASSRQGLANTGELFF	TGTGCCAGCAGCAGACAGGGACTAGCGAACACCGGGGAGCTGTTTTTT
-	TRBV6-4	many	TRBJ2-2	CASSFQDGNGELFF	TGTGCCAGCAGTTTTCAGGACGGAAACGGGGAGCTGTTTTTT
-	TRBV6-1	-	TRBJ1-1	CASTARTNTEAFF	TGTGCCAGCACGGCTCGGACCAACACTGAAGCTTTCTTT
TRBD2	TRBV4-1	many	TRBJ2-1	CASSPPSGANEQFF	TGCGCCAGCAGCCCTCCTAGCGGGGCCAATGAGCAGTTCTTC
-	TRBV19	many	TRBJ2-6	CASSIQDGTGANVLTF	TGTGCCAGTAGTATTCAGGATGGGACTGGGGCCAACGTCCTGACTTTC
-	TRBV29-1	many	TRBJ2-3	CSVAVTDTQYF	TGCAGCGTTGCAGTCACAGATACGCAGTATTTT
-	TRBV19	many	TRBJ2-1	CASTSGGGSYNEQFF	TGTGCCAGTACCTCAGGGGGGGGGTCCTACAATGAGCAGTTCTTC
-	TRBV19	many	TRBJ1-5	CASIALGPGNNQPQHF	TGTGCCAGTATCGCACTCGGGCCAGGGAACAATCAGCCCCAGCATTTT
-	TRBV20-1	many	TRBJ1-1	CSARDPSRNTEAFF	TGCAGTGCTAGAGATCCCTCCAGGAACACTGAAGCTTTCTTT
-	TRBV29-1	many	TRBJ2-4	CSVEGGRLAKNIQYF	TGCAGCGTTGAAGGCGGCAGACTAGCCAAAAACATTCAGTACTTC
-	TRBV12-3/TRBV12-4	many	TRBJ1-1	CASSPPMNTEAFF	TGTGCCAGCAGTCCCCCAATGAACACTGAAGCTTTCTTT
TRBD1	TRBV28	many	TRBJ1-2	CASSLGGTVLYGYTF	TGTGCCAGCAGTTTAGGCGGGACAGTCCTCTATGGCTACACCTTC
TRBD1	TRBV20-1	many	TRBJ1-1	CSARDVRGQGKPTEAFF	TGCAGTGCTAGAGATGTTCGAGGACAGGGGAAGCCCACTGAAGCTTTCTTT
TRBD1	TRBV20-1	-	TRBJ2-2	CSARDHGTGGLFF	TGCAGTGCTAGAGATCACGGGACAGGGGGGTTGTTTTTT
TRBD2	TRBV7-2	-	TRBJ2-7	CASSLRPSAGATYEQYF	TGTGCCAGCAGCTTACGACCCTCAGCGGGGGCCACCTACGAGCAGTACTTC
TRBD1	TRBV18	few	TRBJ2-7	CASSETGSYEQYF	TGTGCCAGCTCAGAGACAGGGTCCTACGAGCAGTACTTC
-	TRBV7-9	-	TRBJ2-3	CASSPRGYRETDTQYF	TGTGCCAGCAGCCCAAGGGGGTACAGGGAGACGGATACGCAGTATTTT
-	TRBV12-3/TRBV12-4	many	TRBJ1-5	CASSFGRVKDQPQHF	TGTGCCAGCAGTTTTGGCAGGGTAAAGGATCAGCCCCAGCATTTT
-	TRBV7-9	many	TRBJ1-4	CASSHDLATNEKLFF	TGTGCCAGCAGCCACGACCTTGCAACTAATGAAAAACTGTTTTTT
TRBD1	TRBV5-5	-	TRBJ1-2	CASSSGQGRNYGYTF	TGTGCCAGCAGCTCCGGACAGGGACGGAACTATGGCTACACCTTC
-	TRBV30	many	TRBJ2-1	CAWSPRSDGYNEQFF	TGTGCCTGGAGTCCCCGATCGGACGGATACAATGAGCAGTTCTTC
-	TRBV3-1	few	TRBJ1-1	CASSQGLAFGLKLQAFF	TGTGCCAGCAGCCAAGGGCTGGCGTTCGGGTTAAAGCTGCAGGCTTTCTTT